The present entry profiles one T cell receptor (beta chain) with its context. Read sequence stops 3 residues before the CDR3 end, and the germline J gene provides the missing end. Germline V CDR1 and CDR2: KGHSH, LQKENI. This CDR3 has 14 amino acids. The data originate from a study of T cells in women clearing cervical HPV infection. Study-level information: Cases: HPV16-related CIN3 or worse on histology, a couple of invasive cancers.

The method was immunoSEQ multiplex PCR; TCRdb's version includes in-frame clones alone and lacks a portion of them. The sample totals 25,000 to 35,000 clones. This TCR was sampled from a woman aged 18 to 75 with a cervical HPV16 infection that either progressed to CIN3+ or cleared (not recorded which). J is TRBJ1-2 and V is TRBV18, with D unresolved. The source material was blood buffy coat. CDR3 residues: CASSQITPTDTYTF. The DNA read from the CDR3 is TGTGCCAGCTCACAGATAACCCCCACAGATACC.